This T cell receptor beta chain was recovered during a study of cytotoxic CD8 clonotypes in ibrutinib-treated CLL. Study-wide context: Response samples were taken after a median of about 12 months on treatment, range 6 to 36.

The method was immunoSEQ multiplex PCR; TCRdb's version includes in-frame clones alone and lacks a portion of them. The sample contains 330,000 or so clones, 60% to 80% of which appear only once. Trimming removed 8 bases from V and 3 bases from J, with 4 bases in between. Germline loops: CDR1 MNHEY, CDR2 SVGAGI. The CDR3 contains 11 residues. The genes are TRBV6-5 and TRBJ2-2; D is undetermined. The TCR comes from a human donor with chronic lymphocytic leukemia. Sample: PBMCs, taken after 36 months of ibrutinib treatment. The CDR3 coding sequence is TGTGCCAGCGGAGACACCGGGGAGCTGTTTTTT. Translated: CASGDTGELFF.